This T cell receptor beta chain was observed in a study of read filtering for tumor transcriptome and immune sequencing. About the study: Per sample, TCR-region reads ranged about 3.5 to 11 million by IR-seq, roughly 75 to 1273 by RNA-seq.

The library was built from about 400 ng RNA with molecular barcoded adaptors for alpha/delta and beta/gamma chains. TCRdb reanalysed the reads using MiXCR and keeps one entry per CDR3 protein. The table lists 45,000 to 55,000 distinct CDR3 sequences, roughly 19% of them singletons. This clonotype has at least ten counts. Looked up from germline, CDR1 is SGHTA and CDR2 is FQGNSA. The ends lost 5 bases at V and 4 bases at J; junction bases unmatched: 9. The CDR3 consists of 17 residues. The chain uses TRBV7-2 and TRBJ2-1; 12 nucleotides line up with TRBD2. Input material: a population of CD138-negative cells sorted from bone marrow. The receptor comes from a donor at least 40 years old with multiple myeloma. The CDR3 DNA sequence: TGTGCCAGCAGCCCAAGAAGCCTAGCGGGGGGGTACAATGAGCAGTTCTTC. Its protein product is CASSPRSLAGGYNEQFF. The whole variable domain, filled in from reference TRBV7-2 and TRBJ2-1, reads GAGVSQSPSNKVTEKGKDVELRCDPISGHTALYWYRQSLGQGLEFLIYFQGNSAPDKSGLPSDRFSAERTGGSVSTLTIQRTQQEDSAVYLCASSPRSLAGGYNEQFFGPGTRLTVL.